This TCR beta chain was recorded in a study of T cell repertoires in cytomegalovirus infection. About the study: Public TCR beta signatures were indicative of both CMV infection and a matching HLA type.

This CDR3 has 16 amino acids. The trim removed 4 bases at V and 2 bases at J, leaving 8 bases unmatched. Germline-derived CDR1 and CDR2 are MDHEN and SYDVKM. TCRdb recomputed calls from the reads with MiXCR, one row per CDR3 protein. The table includes roughly 500,000 distinct CDR3 sequences, 30% to 35% detected once. Regarding this clonotype: Its specificity is not known.

The material was cultured PBMCs, obtained from culture after CMV antigen stimulation. This TCR derives from a human donor in good health (CMV status not recorded). Some clones in this sample may be carry-over from other donors' samples. The chain carries TRBV28 and TRBJ2-3; 8 positions match TRBD2. CDR3: CASSSSAGVSTDTQYF. CDR3 in DNA: TGTGCCAGCAGTTCCTCAGCGGGAGTCTCCACAGATACGCAGTATTTT. The complete variable domain, with remaining parts taken from reference TRBV28 and TRBJ2-3, reads DVKVTQSSRYLVKRTGEKVFLECVQDMDHENMFWYRQDPGLGLRLIYFSYDVKMKEKGDIPEGYSVSREKKERFSLILESASTNQTSMYLCASSSSAGVSTDTQYFGPGTRLTVL.